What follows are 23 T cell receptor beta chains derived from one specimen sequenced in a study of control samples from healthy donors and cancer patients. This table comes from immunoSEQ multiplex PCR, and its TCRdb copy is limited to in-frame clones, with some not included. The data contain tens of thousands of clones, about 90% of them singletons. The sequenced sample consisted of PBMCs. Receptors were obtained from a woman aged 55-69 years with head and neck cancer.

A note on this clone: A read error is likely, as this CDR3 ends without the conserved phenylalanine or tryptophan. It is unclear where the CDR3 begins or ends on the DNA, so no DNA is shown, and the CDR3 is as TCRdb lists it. The CDR3 loop is CASSSPGVI. This chain joins TRBV27 and TRBJ2-7. The CDR3 region is 9 residues in length, termini included. Germline values: CDR1 MNHEY, CDR2 SMNVEV (reference sequence).

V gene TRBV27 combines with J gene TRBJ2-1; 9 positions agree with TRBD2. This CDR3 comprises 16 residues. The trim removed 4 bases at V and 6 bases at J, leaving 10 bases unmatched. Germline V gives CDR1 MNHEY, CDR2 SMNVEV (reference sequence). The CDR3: CASSSRVAGVANEQFF. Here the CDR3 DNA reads TGTGCCAGCAGTTCCCGGGTAGCGGGAGTAGCCAATGAGCAGTTCTTC.

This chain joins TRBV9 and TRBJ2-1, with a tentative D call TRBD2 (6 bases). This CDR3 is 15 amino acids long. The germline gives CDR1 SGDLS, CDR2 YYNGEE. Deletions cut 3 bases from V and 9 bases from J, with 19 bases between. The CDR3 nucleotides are TGTGCCAGCAGCGCCACCGGATCTAGGGGACTTGAGCAGTTCTTC. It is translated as CASSATGSRGLEQFF.

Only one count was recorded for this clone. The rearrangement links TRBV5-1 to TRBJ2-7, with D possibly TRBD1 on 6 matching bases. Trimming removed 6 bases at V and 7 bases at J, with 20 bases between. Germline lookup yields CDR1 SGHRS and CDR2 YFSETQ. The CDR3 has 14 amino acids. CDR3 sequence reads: CASKEDGTRGEQYF. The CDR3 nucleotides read TGCGCCAGCAAGGAAGACGGGACAAGAGGGGAGCAGTACTTC.

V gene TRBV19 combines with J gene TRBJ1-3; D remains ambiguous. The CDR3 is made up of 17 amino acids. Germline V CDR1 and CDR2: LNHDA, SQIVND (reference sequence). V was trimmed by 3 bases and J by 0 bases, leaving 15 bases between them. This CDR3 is CASSIETDQISGNTIYF. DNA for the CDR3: TGTGCCAGTAGTATCGAAACGGACCAGATCTCTGGAAACACCATATATTTT.

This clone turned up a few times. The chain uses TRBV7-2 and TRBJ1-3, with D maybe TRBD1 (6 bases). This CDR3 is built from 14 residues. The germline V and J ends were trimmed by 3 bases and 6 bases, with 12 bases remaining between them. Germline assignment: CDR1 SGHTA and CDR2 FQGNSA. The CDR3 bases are TGTGCCAGCAGCTTTCGACAGGCGGAAAACACCATATATTTT. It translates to CASSFRQAENTIYF.

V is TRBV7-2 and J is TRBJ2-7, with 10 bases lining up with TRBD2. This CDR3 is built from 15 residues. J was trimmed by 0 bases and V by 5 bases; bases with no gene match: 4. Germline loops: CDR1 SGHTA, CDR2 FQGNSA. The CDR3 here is CASSPSGGNSYEQYF. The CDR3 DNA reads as TGTGCCAGCAGCCCTAGCGGGGGTAACTCCTACGAGCAGTACTTC.

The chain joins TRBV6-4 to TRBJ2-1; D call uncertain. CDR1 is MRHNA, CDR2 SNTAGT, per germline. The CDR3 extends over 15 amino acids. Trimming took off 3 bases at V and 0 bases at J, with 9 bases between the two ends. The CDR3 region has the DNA TGTGCCAGCAGTGAAGGTGAAAGCTCCTACAATGAGCAGTTCTTC. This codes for CASSEGESSYNEQFF.

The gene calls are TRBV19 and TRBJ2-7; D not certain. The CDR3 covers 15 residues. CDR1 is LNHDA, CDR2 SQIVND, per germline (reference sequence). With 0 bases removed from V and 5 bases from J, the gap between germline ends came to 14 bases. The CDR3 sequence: CASSIDIRWVDEQYF. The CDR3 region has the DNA TGTGCCAGTAGTATAGATATACGGTGGGTCGACGAGCAGTACTTC.

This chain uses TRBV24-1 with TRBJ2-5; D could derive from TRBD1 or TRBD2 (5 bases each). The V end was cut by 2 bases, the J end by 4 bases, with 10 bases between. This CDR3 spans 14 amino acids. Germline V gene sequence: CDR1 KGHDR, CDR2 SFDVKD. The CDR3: CATSDSVGGETQYF. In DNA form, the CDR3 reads TGTGCCACCAGTGATTCCGTTGGGGGAGAGACCCAGTACTTC.

The CDR3 DNA sequence: TGCAGCGTTAGGCCGCGGGCCCCGGCCTACAATGAGCAGTTCTTC. Translated: CSVRPRAPAYNEQFF. The J gene is TRBJ2-1, the V gene TRBV29-1; tentative D call: TRBD2 (5 bases). The CDR3 contains 15 residues. Trimming pared 5 bases from V and 2 bases from J, leaving 16 bases between. Germline V CDR1 and CDR2: SQVTM, ANQGSEA.

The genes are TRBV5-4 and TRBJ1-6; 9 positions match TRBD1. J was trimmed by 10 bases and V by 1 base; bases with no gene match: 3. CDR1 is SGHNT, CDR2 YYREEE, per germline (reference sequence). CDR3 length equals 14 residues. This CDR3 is CASSLRDRESPLHF. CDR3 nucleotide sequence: TGTGCCAGCAGCTTGAGGGACAGGGAATCACCCCTCCACTTT.

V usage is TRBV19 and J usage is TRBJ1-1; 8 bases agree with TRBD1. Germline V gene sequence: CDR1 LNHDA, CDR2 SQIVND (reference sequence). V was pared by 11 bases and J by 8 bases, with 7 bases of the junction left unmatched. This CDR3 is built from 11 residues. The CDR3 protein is CASRWDREAFF. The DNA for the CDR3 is TGTGCCTCGCGCTGGGACAGGGAAGCTTTCTTT.

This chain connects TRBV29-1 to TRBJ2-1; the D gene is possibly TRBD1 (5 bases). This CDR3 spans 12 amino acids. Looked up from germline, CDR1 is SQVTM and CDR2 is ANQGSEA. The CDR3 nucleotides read TGCACCATCGGGTGGGGCGACAATGAGCAGTTCTTC. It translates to CTIGWGDNEQFF.

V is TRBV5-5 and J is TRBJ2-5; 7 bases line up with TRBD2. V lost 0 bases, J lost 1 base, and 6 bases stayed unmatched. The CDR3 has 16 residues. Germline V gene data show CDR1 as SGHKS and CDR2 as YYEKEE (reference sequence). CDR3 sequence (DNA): TGTGCCAGCAGCTTGGGCTTGGCTAGCGGCCAAGAGACCCAGTACTTC. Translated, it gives CASSLGLASGQETQYF.

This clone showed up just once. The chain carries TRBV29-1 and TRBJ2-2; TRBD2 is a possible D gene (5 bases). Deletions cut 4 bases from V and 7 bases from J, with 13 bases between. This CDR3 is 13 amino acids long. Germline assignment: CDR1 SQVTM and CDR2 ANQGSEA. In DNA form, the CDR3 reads TGCAGCGTTGGGGTCTCGGGGAGCGGGGAGCTGTTTTTT. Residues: CSVGVSGSGELFF.

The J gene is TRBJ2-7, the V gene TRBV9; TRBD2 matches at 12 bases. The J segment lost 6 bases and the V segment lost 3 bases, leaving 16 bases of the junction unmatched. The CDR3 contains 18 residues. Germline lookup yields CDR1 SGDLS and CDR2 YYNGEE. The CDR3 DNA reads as TGTGCCAGCAGCGAATCAGCTACTAGCGGGAGGTTCGGGGGCGAGCAGTACTTC. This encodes CASSESATSGRFGGEQYF. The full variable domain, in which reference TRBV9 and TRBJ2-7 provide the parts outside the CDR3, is DSGVTQTPKHLITATGQRVTLRCSPRSGDLSVYWYQQSLDQGLQFLIQYYNGEERAKGNILERFSAQQFPDLHSELNLSSLELGDSALYFCASSESATSGRFGGEQYFGPGTRLTVT.

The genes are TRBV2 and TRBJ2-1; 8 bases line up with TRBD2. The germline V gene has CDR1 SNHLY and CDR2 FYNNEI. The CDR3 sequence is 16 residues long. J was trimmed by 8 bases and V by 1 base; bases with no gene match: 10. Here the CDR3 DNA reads TGTGCCAGCAGTGAAGTTCTCCTAGCGGGCCGTGATGAGCAGTTCTTC. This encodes CASSEVLLAGRDEQFF. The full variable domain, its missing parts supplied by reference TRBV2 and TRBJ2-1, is EPEVTQTPSHQVTQMGQEVILRCVPISNHLYFYWYRQILGQKVEFLVSFYNNEISEKSEIFDDQFSVERPDGSNFTLKIRSTKLEDSAMYFCASSEVLLAGRDEQFFGPGTRLTVL.

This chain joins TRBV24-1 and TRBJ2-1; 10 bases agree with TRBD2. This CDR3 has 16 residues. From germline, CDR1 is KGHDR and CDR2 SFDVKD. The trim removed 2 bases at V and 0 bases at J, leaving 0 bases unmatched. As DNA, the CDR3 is TGTGCCACCAGTGATTCTAGCGGGAGCTCCTACAATGAGCAGTTCTTC. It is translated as CATSDSSGSSYNEQFF.

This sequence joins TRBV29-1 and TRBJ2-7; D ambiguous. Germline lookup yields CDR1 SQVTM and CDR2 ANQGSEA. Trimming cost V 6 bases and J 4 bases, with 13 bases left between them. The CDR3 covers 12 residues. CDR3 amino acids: CSVAHTDYEQYF. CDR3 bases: TGCAGCGTGGCACATACGGATTACGAGCAGTACTTC.

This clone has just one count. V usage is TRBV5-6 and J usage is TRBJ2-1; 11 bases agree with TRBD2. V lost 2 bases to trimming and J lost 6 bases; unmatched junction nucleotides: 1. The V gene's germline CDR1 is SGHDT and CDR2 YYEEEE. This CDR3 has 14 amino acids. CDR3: CASSLTSGSNEQFF. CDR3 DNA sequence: TGTGCCAGCAGCTTAACTAGCGGGAGCAATGAGCAGTTCTTC.

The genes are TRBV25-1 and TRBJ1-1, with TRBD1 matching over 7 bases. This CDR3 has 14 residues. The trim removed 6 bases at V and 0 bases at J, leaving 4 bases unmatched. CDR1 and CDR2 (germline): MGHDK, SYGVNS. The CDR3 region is CASSRGQMNTEAFF. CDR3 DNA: TGTGCCAGCAGCCGGGGACAGATGAACACTGAAGCTTTCTTT.

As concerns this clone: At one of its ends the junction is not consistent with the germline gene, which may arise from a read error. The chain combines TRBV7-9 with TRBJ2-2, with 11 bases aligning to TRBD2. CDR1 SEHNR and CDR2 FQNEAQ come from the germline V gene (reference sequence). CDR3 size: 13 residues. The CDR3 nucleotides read TGTGCCGGCAGGACTAGCGGGACCGGGGAGCTGTTTTTT. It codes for CAGRTSGTGELFF.